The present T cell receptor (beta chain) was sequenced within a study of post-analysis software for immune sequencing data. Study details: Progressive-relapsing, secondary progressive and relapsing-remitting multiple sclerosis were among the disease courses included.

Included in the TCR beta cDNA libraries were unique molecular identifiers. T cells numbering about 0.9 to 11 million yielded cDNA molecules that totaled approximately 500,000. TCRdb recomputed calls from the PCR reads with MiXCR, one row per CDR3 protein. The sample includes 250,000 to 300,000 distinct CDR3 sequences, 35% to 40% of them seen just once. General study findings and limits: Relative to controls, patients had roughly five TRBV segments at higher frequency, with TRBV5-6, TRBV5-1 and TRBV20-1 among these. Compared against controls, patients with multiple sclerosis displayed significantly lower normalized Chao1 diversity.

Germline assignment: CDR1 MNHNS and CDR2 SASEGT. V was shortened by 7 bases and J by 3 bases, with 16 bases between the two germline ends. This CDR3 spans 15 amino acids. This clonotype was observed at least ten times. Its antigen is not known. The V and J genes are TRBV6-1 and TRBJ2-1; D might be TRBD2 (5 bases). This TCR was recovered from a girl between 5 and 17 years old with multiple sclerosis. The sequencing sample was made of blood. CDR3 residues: CASILAPSRYNEQFF. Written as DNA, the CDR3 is TGTGCCAGCATCCTAGCTCCCTCCCGCTACAATGAGCAGTTCTTC.